This is a list of T cell receptor beta chains from one sample in a study of T cell repertoires in cytomegalovirus infection. Antigen specificity for these receptors is unknown. MiXCR, run by TCRdb on the reads, gives a single entry per CDR3 protein. The sample carries about 830,000 distinct CDR3 sequences, approximately 30% recorded once. Sequencing was performed on cultured CD8+ T cells from PBMCs, taken from culture after CMV antigen stimulation. The origin of the receptors is a human donor in good health (CMV status not recorded). Some clones in this sample may be carry-over from other donors' samples. The CDR3 runs from the conserved cysteine through the conserved F or W. The D gene is left open where the match is weak. Where a row states a size, it is once, few, many or the class of an expanded clone; other rows omit it.

clone_size j_call d_call v_call cdr3_aa cdr3_nt
- TRBJ1-2 TRBD1 TRBV6-6 CAVRDRGYGYTF TGTGCCGTACGGGACAGGGGCTATGGCTACACCTTC
many TRBJ2-3 - TRBV12-3/TRBV12-4 CASSLVGGGLTDTQYF TGTGCCAGCAGCTTAGTAGGAGGGGGCCTCACAGATACGCAGTATTTT
few TRBJ1-4 - TRBV4-3 CASSQEPGKANEKLFF TGCGCCAGCAGCCAAGAACCAGGGAAAGCTAATGAAAAACTGTTTTTT
few TRBJ2-1 TRBD2 TRBV7-6 CASSGWTSGAYNEQFF TGTGCCAGCAGCGGGTGGACTAGCGGGGCCTACAATGAGCAGTTCTTC
few TRBJ2-5 - TRBV6-1 CASSGPGSGWETQYF TGTGCCAGCAGTGGACCGGGGTCAGGGTGGGAGACCCAGTACTTC
- TRBJ1-2 - TRBV20-1 CSARDPGSNYGYTF TGCAGTGCTAGAGATCCAGGTTCTAACTATGGCTACACCTTC
- TRBJ1-1 - TRBV19 CASSIDPGMNTEAFF TGTGCCAGTAGTATAGATCCCGGGATGAACACTGAAGCTTTCTTT
- TRBJ1-5 - TRBV20-1 CSAPPDSFSNQPQHF TGCAGTGCTCCCCCGGACAGTTTTAGCAATCAGCCCCAGCATTTT
- TRBJ2-1 TRBD1 TRBV12-3/TRBV12-4 CASRPTGGSSNEQFF TGTGCCAGCAGGCCTACAGGGGGCTCTAGTAATGAGCAGTTCTTC
- TRBJ2-1 - TRBV10-3 CAIRPRGRDDYNEQFF TGTGCCATCAGACCTAGGGGGCGGGATGATTACAATGAGCAGTTCTTC
few TRBJ1-2 - TRBV5-4 CASRLGGGDYGYTF TGTGCCAGCAGGCTGGGAGGGGGGGACTATGGCTACACCTTC
- TRBJ2-1 - TRBV6-1 CASSEGDIYNEQFF TGTGCCAGCAGTGAGGGGGACATATACAATGAGCAGTTCTTC
many TRBJ2-1 TRBD2 TRBV5-4 CASSYVVVAGGDTEQFF TGTGCCAGCAGCTACGTTGTGGTAGCGGGGGGGGATACTGAGCAGTTCTTC
- TRBJ2-3 TRBD1 TRBV19 CASSIWVTGGTDTQYF TGTGCCAGTAGTATATGGGTGACAGGGGGCACAGATACGCAGTATTTT
few TRBJ2-2 TRBD2 TRBV19 CASSILAGGTGELFF TGTGCCAGTAGTATTCTAGCGGGGGGCACCGGGGAGCTGTTTTTT
few TRBJ1-2 - TRBV6-5 CASSYEVNGGYTF TGTGCCAGCAGTTACGAGGTTAATGGGGGCTACACCTTC
- TRBJ2-3 - TRBV6-5 CASSTHRHSTDTQYF TGTGCCAGCAGTACCCACAGACACAGCACAGATACGCAGTATTTT
few TRBJ2-3 TRBD1 TRBV12-3/TRBV12-4 CASSLAATGVWDTQYF TGTGCCAGCAGTTTAGCGGCGACAGGGGTATGGGATACGCAGTATTTT
many TRBJ1-1 - TRBV7-9 CASGRLNTEAFF TGTGCCAGCGGACGGCTGAACACTGAAGCTTTCTTT
- TRBJ2-1 TRBD2 TRBV4-2 CASRGGRNYNEQFF TGTGCCAGCAGGGGGGGGAGAAACTACAATGAGCAGTTCTTC
few TRBJ1-2 - TRBV6-5 CASSYGVPGSYGYTF TGTGCCAGCAGTTACGGGGTCCCAGGGTCCTATGGCTACACCTTC
- TRBJ2-2 TRBD1 TRBV15 CATTGELDTGELFF TGTGCCACGACAGGGGAATTGGACACCGGGGAGCTGTTTTTT
- TRBJ2-7 TRBD1 TRBV6-6 CASSMGRQGLSYEQYF TGTGCCAGCAGTATGGGGAGACAGGGGCTATCCTACGAGCAGTACTTC
- TRBJ2-1 TRBD2 TRBV4-3 CASSQDRASGGIEQFF TGCGCCAGCAGCCAAGATCGGGCTAGCGGGGGGATTGAGCAGTTCTTC
few TRBJ2-1 - TRBV15 CATSTRRGPSYDNEQFF TGTGCCACCAGCACCCGCAGGGGACCCTCGTACGACAATGAGCAGTTCTTC
- TRBJ2-7 TRBD1 TRBV6-6 CASRARDRFYEQYF TGTGCCAGCAGGGCGAGGGACAGGTTCTACGAGCAGTACTTC
- TRBJ2-5 - TRBV5-1 CASSLAGARYQETQYF TGCGCCAGCAGCTTGGCGGGGGCCCGGTACCAAGAGACCCAGTACTTC
many TRBJ1-5 - TRBV6-5 CASSYSATQPQHF TGTGCCAGCAGTTACTCGGCAACTCAGCCCCAGCATTTT
- TRBJ2-1 TRBD2 TRBV5-1 CASRLSGGASVQFF TGCGCCAGCAGACTGAGCGGGGGGGCCTCGGTTCAGTTCTTC